This T cell receptor beta chain was obtained from a study of T-cell reconstitution after alpha-beta-depleted transplantation in children. Whole-study results and caveats: When one year had passed after transplant, most T-cell counts and diversity came from newly produced T cells. Expanded graft clones, several hundred of them, were reportedly the source of alpha-beta T cells about two months after transplant.

Unique molecular identifiers were used to barcode this TCRbeta library. TCRdb independently ran MiXCR on the PCR reads; one entry per CDR3 protein. The table records approximately 520,000 distinct CDR3 sequences, approximately 10% of them present only once. With regard to this clonotype: Its target is unknown.

This CDR3 contains 15 residues. Germline V lookup: CDR1 SGHTA, CDR2 FQGNSA. Trimming cost V 1 base and J 6 bases, with 12 bases left between them. The TCR originated in a female patient aged 2-15 years who had a stem cell transplant for aplastic anemia, so the T cells may come from the graft donor. The chain combines TRBV7-2 with TRBJ1-4; no clear D gene. Sequenced here: PBMCs, mostly from graft donor cells, sampled 180 days after TCRalphabeta/CD19-depleted stem cell transplant. CDR3 region: CASSLEGLAHEKLFF. Here the CDR3 DNA reads TGTGCCAGCAGCTTAGAGGGTTTAGCCCATGAAAAACTGTTTTTT.